These 25 T cell receptor beta chains share one sample of origin, sequenced in a study of blood T cell repertoires in COVID-19. The assay was immunoSEQ multiplex PCR, and TCRdb's table has in-frame clones only and misses some. The table lists about 130,000 clones, roughly 90% of them singletons. Sequencing was carried out using peripheral blood. These receptor sequences come from a man aged 55 to 70 with active or convalescent COVID-19.

The rearrangement uses TRBV27 and TRBJ2-2, with 7 nucleotides matching TRBD2. From germline, CDR1 is MNHEY and CDR2 SMNVEV (reference sequence). V trimming: 8 bases; J trimming: 6 bases; junction bases outside the gene matches: 12. This CDR3 comprises 15 residues. CDR3 residues: CASYHSGLFSGELFF. Written as DNA, the CDR3 is TGTGCCAGCTACCATAGCGGGTTATTCTCCGGGGAGCTGTTTTTT.

The rearrangement uses TRBV24-1 and TRBJ2-2; 7 bases align to TRBD2. The CDR3 has 16 residues. V shed 2 bases and J 1 base; nucleotides not matched to a gene: 3. The V gene's germline CDR1 is KGHDR and CDR2 SFDVKD. The CDR3 loop reads CATSDWASGNTGELFF. The CDR3 coding sequence is TGTGCCACCAGTGATTGGGCTAGCGGGAACACCGGGGAGCTGTTTTTT.

The V and J genes are TRBV3-1 (or the pseudogene TRBV3-2) and TRBJ2-3; 11 nucleotides match TRBD2. J gave up 5 bases and V 4 bases, and 8 bases lay outside the gene matches. The CDR3 spans 16 residues. The germline V gene encodes CDR1 LGHDT and CDR2 YNNKEL (reference sequence). DNA of the CDR3: TGTGCCAGCAGCCGTCGACTAGCGGGGCTACAAGATACGCAGTATTTT. It specifies CASSRRLAGLQDTQYF.

J is TRBJ2-5 and V is TRBV5-4; 13 positions match TRBD2. CDR3 size: 18 residues. The germline gives CDR1 SGHNT, CDR2 YYREEE (reference sequence). V gave up 3 bases and J gave up 4 bases; unmatched junction bases: 12. The CDR3 protein is CASSYRLAGGSWGETQYF. The CDR3, as DNA: TGTGCCAGCAGCTACCGACTAGCGGGGGGCTCGTGGGGAGAGACCCAGTACTTC.

This clone came up a few times. The chain carries TRBV28 and TRBJ1-2; D possibly corresponds to TRBD1 (5 bases). Germline loops: CDR1 MDHEN, CDR2 SYDVKM. Trimming stripped 5 bases from V and 4 bases from J, with 14 bases between. This CDR3 contains 14 residues. Here the CDR3 DNA reads TGTGCCAGCAGTCCCCGGGACTTGGCCTATGGCTACACCTTC. Protein sequence: CASSPRDLAYGYTF.

This rearrangement joins TRBV30 to TRBJ2-1; D may be TRBD1 (7 bases). V was cut by 0 bases and J by 9 bases, with 18 bases left in between. The CDR3 length is 15 residues. CDR1 and CDR2 (germline): GTSNPN, SVGIG (reference sequence). CDR3 DNA sequence: TGTGCCTGGAGTGTACCGGACAGGAGGGGACGTGAGCAGTTCTTC. Translation gives CAWSVPDRRGREQFF.

This sequence joins TRBV5-4 and TRBJ1-5; TRBD1 matches 8 bases. Per the germline V gene, CDR1 is SGHNT and CDR2 is YYREEE (reference sequence). The trim removed 3 bases at V and 4 bases at J, leaving 9 bases unmatched. This CDR3 has 16 residues. CDR3 coding DNA: TGTGCCAGCAGCTCGGACAGGGCAGCCCCTAATCAGCCCCAGCATTTT. Residues: CASSSDRAAPNQPQHF.

The chain is built from TRBV7-2 and TRBJ1-5; D is unresolved. V dropped 5 bases and J dropped 4 bases, with 9 bases sitting between them. The CDR3 spans 13 residues. CDR1 and CDR2 (germline): SGHTA, FQGNSA. The DNA of the CDR3 is TGTGCCAGCAGCACAGTCGGAAATCAGCCCCAGCATTTT. Translating it yields CASSTVGNQPQHF.

The chain combines TRBV7-8 with TRBJ2-6, with 8 positions matching TRBD1. With 5 bases clipped from V and 0 bases from J, the junction kept 9 bases outside the gene matches. The length of the CDR3 is 18 residues. Germline V lookup: CDR1 SGHVS, CDR2 FQNEAQ. Here the CDR3 reads CASSPRDRSYSGANVLTF. CDR3 nucleotides: TGTGCCAGCAGCCCCCGGGACAGGTCTTACTCTGGGGCCAACGTCCTGACTTTC. Based on the CDR3 plus reference TRBV7-8 and TRBJ2-6, the full variable domain is GAGVSQSPRYKVAKRGQDVALRCDPISGHVSLFWYQQALGQGPEFLTYFQNEAQLDKSGLPSDRFFAERPEGSVSTLKIQRTQQEDSAVYLCASSPRDRSYSGANVLTFGAGSRLTVL.

This clone was counted only a few times. The rearrangement links TRBV28 to TRBJ1-6, with 8 bases aligning to TRBD1. CDR3 length equals 16 residues. Germline values: CDR1 MDHEN, CDR2 SYDVKM. The ends lost 3 bases at V and 7 bases at J; junction bases unmatched: 8. CDR3 sequence: CASSFLGQGENSPLHF. CDR3 DNA sequence: TGTGCCAGCAGTTTCCTCGGACAGGGAGAGAATTCACCCCTCCACTTT.

This clone was detected once. The chain recombines TRBV5-5 with TRBJ1-4, with D possibly TRBD1 on 6 matching bases. CDR1 SGHKS and CDR2 YYEKEE come from the germline V gene (reference sequence). This CDR3 region has 15 residues. V was clipped by 2 bases and J by 5 bases, with 13 bases between them. The CDR3 is CASSFYAQGNEKLFF. The CDR3 bases are TGTGCCAGCAGCTTCTATGCCCAGGGGAATGAAAAACTGTTTTTT.

The V gene is TRBV3-1 (or the pseudogene TRBV3-2), the J gene TRBJ1-2; TRBD1 matches at 10 bases. Trimming cost V 4 bases and J 7 bases; bases outside gene matches: 3. The CDR3 has 13 residues. The V gene's germline CDR1 is LGHDT and CDR2 YNNKEL (reference sequence). This chain's CDR3 is CASSPDRGTGYTF. In DNA, the CDR3 is TGTGCCAGCAGCCCGGACAGGGGGACTGGCTACACCTTC.

The J gene is TRBJ1-5, the V gene TRBV19, with no clear D. Deletions cut 3 bases from V and 0 bases from J, with 6 bases between. The CDR3 consists of 14 residues. Germline-derived CDR1 and CDR2 are LNHDA and SQIVND (reference sequence). The CDR3 DNA reads TGTGCCAGTAGTATTACGGGTAGCAATCAGCCCCAGCATTTT. Amino acid sequence: CASSITGSNQPQHF.

The rearrangement uses TRBV4-2 and TRBJ2-5; 9 bases align to TRBD2. The V and J ends lost 0 bases and 5 bases, in that order; junction bases with no gene match: 10. CDR1 and CDR2 from the germline V gene are LGHNA and YNFKEQ. This CDR3 has 17 amino acids. The CDR3 loop reads CASSQDFTAGGPETQYF. As DNA, the CDR3 is TGTGCCAGCAGCCAAGACTTCACCGCGGGAGGGCCGGAGACCCAGTACTTC.

This clone is medium-sized within its sample. The chain links TRBV9 to TRBJ1-2, with TRBD1 as a possible D gene (5 bases). Germline assignment: CDR1 SGDLS and CDR2 YYNGEE. Trimming pared 0 bases from V and 2 bases from J, leaving 5 bases between. The CDR3 is made up of 13 amino acids. The CDR3 is CASSVAGNYGYTF. DNA for the CDR3: TGTGCCAGCAGCGTAGCAGGGAACTATGGCTACACCTTC. The full variable domain, rest sourced from reference TRBV9 and TRBJ1-2, is DSGVTQTPKHLITATGQRVTLRCSPRSGDLSVYWYQQSLDQGLQFLIQYYNGEERAKGNILERFSAQQFPDLHSELNLSSLELGDSALYFCASSVAGNYGYTFGSGTRLTVV.

J is TRBJ2-1 and V is TRBV4-3, with 7 bases identical to TRBD1. Per germline, CDR1 LGHNA and CDR2 YSLEER. The CDR3 loop spans 16 amino acids. V was pared by 4 bases and J by 0 bases, with 6 bases of the junction left unmatched. The CDR3 DNA follows: TGCGCCAGCAGCCGGGGGAGACAGGGCTCCTACAATGAGCAGTTCTTC. This sequence encodes CASSRGRQGSYNEQFF.

The chain couples TRBV5-1 to TRBJ2-7; 10 bases map to TRBD1. The CDR3 totals 14 residues. Trimming at V came to 4 bases and at J to 2 bases, leaving 3 bases not matched to a gene. Germline V CDR1 and CDR2: SGHRS, YFSETQ. DNA for the CDR3: TGCGCCAGCAGCGCGGGACAGGGGCCCTACGAGCAGTACTTC. Amino acid sequence: CASSAGQGPYEQYF. Variable domain in full (rest from reference TRBV5-1 and TRBJ2-7): KAGVTQTPRYLIKTRGQQVTLSCSPISGHRSVSWYQQTPGQGLQFLFEYFSETQRNKGNFPGRFSGRQFSNSRSEMNVSTLELGDSALYLCASSAGQGPYEQYFGPGTRLTVT.

The V and J genes are TRBV5-1 and TRBJ1-2; D not resolved. The CDR3 sequence is 14 residues long. The V and J ends lost 0 bases and 8 bases respectively, with 14 bases between them. Germline CDR1 reads SGHRS; CDR2 reads YFSETQ. The CDR3 DNA is TGCGCCAGCAGCTTGGCTCCGGAGACTAGCGGCTACACCTTC. This sequence encodes CASSLAPETSGYTF. The entire variable domain, with the rest obtained from reference TRBV5-1 and TRBJ1-2, is as follows: KAGVTQTPRYLIKTRGQQVTLSCSPISGHRSVSWYQQTPGQGLQFLFEYFSETQRNKGNFPGRFSGRQFSNSRSEMNVSTLELGDSALYLCASSLAPETSGYTFGSGTRLTVV.

CDR3 sequence (DNA): TGTGCCAGCAGCGAAAACAGGGATGCAGCTTTCTTT. The encoded protein is CASSENRDAAFF. The chain combines TRBV7-2 with TRBJ1-1; maybe TRBD1 (6 bases). The length of the CDR3 is 12 residues. Per germline, CDR1 SGHTA and CDR2 FQGNSA. V gave up 5 bases and J gave up 10 bases, with 14 bases separating them.

The CDR3 loop is CASEGQTPGELFF. The CDR3 nucleotides are TGTGCCAGTGAGGGACAAACCCCCGGGGAGCTGTTTTTT. The chain is built from TRBV7-3 and TRBJ2-2; a weak D match, TRBD1 (6 bases). V shed 9 bases and J shed 6 bases, with 14 bases lying between them. The CDR3 is made up of 13 amino acids. The V gene's germline CDR1 is SGHTA and CDR2 FQGTGA.

The chain combines TRBV28 with TRBJ1-2; 9 bases align to TRBD1. V was clipped by 3 bases and J by 6 bases; unmatched bases: 17. Germline V CDR1 and CDR2: MDHEN, SYDVKM. CDR3 length: 18 amino acids. The CDR3 loop reads CASSLPTGTGRLLHGYTF. The CDR3 DNA reads as TGTGCCAGCAGTTTGCCGACCGGGACAGGGCGCTTGTTACATGGCTACACCTTC.

The rearrangement links TRBV6-5 to TRBJ1-1; weak D call: TRBD1 (5 bases). CDR3 length: 14 amino acids. The V gene lost 8 bases and the J gene lost 0 bases, with 13 bases spanning the gap. CDR1 and CDR2 (germline): MNHEY, SVGAGI. CDR3 residues: CASGRGSMNTEAFF. Here the CDR3 DNA reads TGTGCCAGCGGGAGGGGTTCAATGAACACTGAAGCTTTCTTT.

The CDR3 here is CASSLSGHDGYTF. The CDR3 DNA reads TGCGCCAGCAGCTTGAGTGGGCACGATGGCTACACCTTC. This chain uses TRBV5-1 with TRBJ1-2; D remains unclear. Germline V CDR1 and CDR2: SGHRS, YFSETQ. V was trimmed by 1 base and J by 6 bases, leaving 10 bases between them. This CDR3 contains 13 residues.

This chain uses TRBV30 with TRBJ1-5, with 9 bases identical to TRBD1. The CDR3 is 15 amino acids. Germline CDR1 GTSNPN, CDR2 SVGIG (reference sequence). V lost 0 bases, J lost 5 bases, and 5 bases stayed unmatched. The CDR3 loop reads CAWSVGTGHYQPQHF. Written as DNA, the CDR3 is TGTGCCTGGAGTGTAGGGACAGGGCATTATCAGCCCCAGCATTTT.

This chain connects TRBV5-5 to TRBJ2-7; 10 nucleotides line up with TRBD1. This CDR3 is 17 amino acids long. Germline CDR1 and CDR2: SGHKS and YYEKEE (reference sequence). Unmatched junction bases numbered 11, after V lost 0 bases and J lost 5 bases. DNA of the CDR3: TGTGCCAGCAGCTTGGAGCCCCCTGACAGGGGGCCGGACGAGCAGTACTTC. Translation: CASSLEPPDRGPDEQYF.